The 13 T cell receptor beta chains below all came from one sample that was sequenced in a study of blood T cell repertoires in COVID-19. The assay was immunoSEQ multiplex PCR, and TCRdb's table has in-frame clones only and misses some. The sample has approximately 68,000 clones, approximately 79% seen once. The sample consisted of peripheral blood. These receptors all come from an older man with active COVID-19.

J is TRBJ2-4 and V is TRBV19; D might be TRBD2 (5 bases). Germline CDR1 reads LNHDA; CDR2 reads SQIVND (reference sequence). Trimming took 4 bases from V and 1 from J, leaving 11 bases between them. The CDR3 totals 15 residues. CDR3: CASSRGEGAKNIQYF. The CDR3 nucleotides read TGTGCCAGTAGTAGAGGAGAGGGCGCCAAAAACATTCAGTACTTC.

The chain combines TRBV7-9 with TRBJ1-4, with D unresolved. In germline, CDR1 is SEHNR, CDR2 FQNEAQ (reference sequence). CDR3 length equals 17 residues. V lost 4 bases and J 8 bases, leaving 23 bases between the germline ends. The CDR3 is CASSSPPGIPGGEKLFF. CDR3 in DNA: TGTGCCAGCAGCTCCCCGCCCGGGATCCCCGGAGGGGAAAAACTGTTTTTT.

The rearrangement uses TRBV7-3 and TRBJ2-2; 8 nucleotides align to TRBD2. This CDR3 comprises 16 residues. V was clipped by 5 bases and J by 6 bases; unmatched bases: 11. Germline V gene lookup returns CDR1 SGHTA and CDR2 FQGTGA. In DNA, the CDR3 is TGTGCCAGCAGCGCACAGAGGGGACTAGGCTCCGGGGAGCTGTTTTTT. Encoded protein: CASSAQRGLGSGELFF.

The chain carries TRBV5-5 and TRBJ2-7; TRBD1 matches 9 bases. CDR1 is SGHKS, CDR2 YYEKEE, per germline (reference sequence). The CDR3 has 15 residues. J lost 6 bases, V lost 4 bases, and 11 bases had no gene match. The CDR3 sequence is CASSEVGTGFTEQYF. CDR3 bases: TGTGCCAGCAGCGAGGTGGGGACAGGGTTTACCGAGCAGTACTTC.

This chain links TRBV18 with TRBJ1-6, with 7 bases matching TRBD1. V lost 6 bases, J lost 6 bases, and 5 bases stayed unmatched. CDR3 length: 14 residues. Germline V lookup: CDR1 KGHSH, CDR2 LQKENI. The CDR3 is CASSPGQTNSPLHF. The CDR3 coding sequence is TGTGCCAGCTCTCCGGGACAGACTAATTCACCCCTCCACTTT.

The genes are TRBV9 and TRBJ1-1; D is undetermined. Trimming removed 1 base at V and 0 bases at J, with 4 bases between. The length of the CDR3 is 13 residues. Germline V gene lookup returns CDR1 SGDLS and CDR2 YYNGEE. CDR3 nucleotides: TGTGCCAGCAGCGTAACGGTGAACACTGAAGCTTTCTTT. This encodes CASSVTVNTEAFF.

The chain carries TRBV5-1 and TRBJ2-3, with TRBD2 as a possible D gene (5 bases). There are 16 residues in the CDR3. V was trimmed by 4 bases and J by 2 bases, leaving 17 bases between them. CDR1 is SGHRS and CDR2 is YFSETQ in the germline V gene. CDR3 loop: CASSRALSGSTDTQYF. CDR3 bases: TGCGCCAGCAGCCGCGCCCTTTCGGGATCCACAGATACGCAGTATTTT.

The chain joins TRBV5-1 to TRBJ2-2, with D possibly matching TRBD2 (5 bases). This CDR3 is 16 amino acids long. Trimming removed 4 bases at V and 4 bases at J, with 17 bases between. Germline V gives CDR1 SGHRS, CDR2 YFSETQ. This chain's CDR3 is CASSAFLGEGTGELFF. For the CDR3, the DNA is TGCGCCAGCAGCGCGTTCTTAGGAGAGGGCACCGGGGAGCTGTTTTTT.

J is TRBJ1-2 and V is TRBV6-5; D is ambiguous. This CDR3 is 15 amino acids long. V was shortened by 4 bases and J by 2 bases, with 14 bases between the two germline ends. From germline, CDR1 is MNHEY and CDR2 SVGAGI. The CDR3 spells CASSLGGAENYGYTF. CDR3 sequence (DNA): TGTGCCAGCAGTTTGGGTGGTGCGGAAAACTATGGCTACACCTTC.

The chain combines TRBV18 with TRBJ2-3; tentative D call: TRBD2 (5 bases). CDR3 length: 13 residues. V gave up 6 bases and J gave up 1 base, with 8 bases separating them. Germline lookup yields CDR1 KGHSH and CDR2 LQKENI. CDR3 DNA: TGTGCCAGCTCGAGGGTCGGCACAGATACGCAGTATTTT. Its protein is CASSRVGTDTQYF. Complete variable domain (other parts from reference TRBV18 and TRBJ2-3): NAGVMQNPRHLVRRRGQEARLRCSPMKGHSHVYWYRQLPEEGLKFMVYLQKENIIDESGMPKERFSAEFPKEGPSILRIQQVVRGDSAAYFCASSRVGTDTQYFGPGTRLTVL.

This clone was seen only a few times. The gene calls are TRBV4-2 and TRBJ1-5; the D gene is possibly TRBD1 (6 bases). The germline V and J ends were trimmed by 0 bases and 7 bases, with 13 bases remaining between them. This CDR3 has 15 amino acids. Germline loops: CDR1 LGHNA, CDR2 YNFKEQ. CDR3 sequence: CASSQDMGARQPQHF. The CDR3 DNA reads as TGTGCCAGCAGCCAAGATATGGGGGCGAGGCAGCCCCAGCATTTT.

The chain has TRBV27 and TRBJ1-1, with D possibly TRBD1 on 5 matching bases. The germline V gene encodes CDR1 MNHEY and CDR2 SMNVEV (reference sequence). V was shortened by 3 bases and J by 2 bases, with 10 bases between the two germline ends. The CDR3 has 14 amino acids. The CDR3 DNA sequence: TGTGCCAGCAGTTTCCAAACAGGTAACACTGAAGCTTTCTTT. This sequence encodes CASSFQTGNTEAFF.

V is TRBV3-1 (or the pseudogene TRBV3-2) and J is TRBJ1-1; D possibly corresponds to TRBD1 (5 bases). The length of the CDR3 is 13 residues. With 0 bases removed from V and 9 bases from J, the gap between germline ends came to 11 bases. From germline, CDR1 is LGHDT and CDR2 YNNKEL (reference sequence). The CDR3 is CASSQDRARKAFF. DNA of the CDR3: TGTGCCAGCAGCCAAGACAGGGCTCGGAAAGCTTTCTTT.